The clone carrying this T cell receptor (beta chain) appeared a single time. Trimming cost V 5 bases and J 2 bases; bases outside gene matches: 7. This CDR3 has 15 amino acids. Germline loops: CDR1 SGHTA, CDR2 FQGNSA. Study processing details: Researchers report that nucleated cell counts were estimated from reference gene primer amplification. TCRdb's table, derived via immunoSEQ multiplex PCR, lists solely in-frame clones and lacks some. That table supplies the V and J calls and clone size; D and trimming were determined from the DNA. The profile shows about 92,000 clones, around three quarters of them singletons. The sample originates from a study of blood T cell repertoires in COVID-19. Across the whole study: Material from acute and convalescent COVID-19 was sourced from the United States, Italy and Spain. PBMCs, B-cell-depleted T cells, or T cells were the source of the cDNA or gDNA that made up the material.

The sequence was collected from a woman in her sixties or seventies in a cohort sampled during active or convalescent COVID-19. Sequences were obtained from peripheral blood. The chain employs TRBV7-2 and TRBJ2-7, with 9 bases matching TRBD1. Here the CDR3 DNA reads TGTGCCAGCAGCGCCACCGGGACAGGGCCCTACGAGCAGTACTTC. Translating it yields CASSATGTGPYEQYF. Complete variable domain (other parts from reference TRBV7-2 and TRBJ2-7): GAGVSQSPSNKVTEKGKDVELRCDPISGHTALYWYRQSLGQGLEFLIYFQGNSAPDKSGLPSDRFSAERTGGSVSTLTIQRTQQEDSAVYLCASSATGTGPYEQYFGPGTRLTVT.